Shown below are 10 T cell receptor beta chains from a single sample sequenced in a study of blood T cell repertoires in COVID-19. The data were produced by immunoSEQ multiplex PCR, yet TCRdb's version contains in-frame clones alone and is incomplete. The table includes 97,000 or so clones, roughly 87% detected once. Input material: peripheral blood. These receptors all stem from a man over 45 with active COVID-19.

The chain combines TRBV24-1 with TRBJ2-3, with 11 bases fitting TRBD2. Germline CDR1 KGHDR, CDR2 SFDVKD. This CDR3 comprises 15 residues. The J segment lost 4 bases and the V segment lost 5 bases, leaving 4 bases of the junction unmatched. CDR3 protein: CATSASSGGADTQYF. The DNA of the CDR3 is TGTGCCACCAGTGCTAGTAGCGGGGGGGCAGATACGCAGTATTTT.

This chain connects TRBV3-1 (or the pseudogene TRBV3-2) to TRBJ1-2, with 7 bases matching TRBD1. Germline loops: CDR1 LGHDT, CDR2 YNNKEL (reference sequence). This CDR3 comprises 12 residues. J lost 9 bases, V lost 4 bases, and 5 bases had no gene match. The chain's CDR3 is CASSPPTGSYTF. DNA for the CDR3: TGTGCCAGCAGCCCTCCGACAGGGAGCTACACCTTC.

The chain has TRBV3-1 (or the pseudogene TRBV3-2) and TRBJ2-3; D possibly corresponds to TRBD2 (6 bases). V was pared by 10 bases and J by 0 bases, with 14 bases between. The CDR3 consists of 14 residues. Looked up from germline, CDR1 is LGHDT and CDR2 is YNNKEL (reference sequence). The CDR3 nucleotides read TGTGCCACTTCGGGAGTATCTAGCACAGATACGCAGTATTTT. Protein: CATSGVSSTDTQYF.

The V call is TRBV3-1 (or the pseudogene TRBV3-2), the J call TRBJ2-2; possibly TRBD1 for D (5 bases). The V gene's germline CDR1 is LGHDT and CDR2 YNNKEL (reference sequence). The CDR3 runs to 15 residues. The V and J ends lost 4 bases and 2 bases respectively, with 11 bases between them. This CDR3 reads CASSRWTPNTGELFF. The CDR3 nucleotides are TGTGCCAGCAGCCGGTGGACACCTAACACCGGGGAGCTGTTTTTT.

The chain employs TRBV7-9 and TRBJ2-5; 11 bases match TRBD1. Trimming cost V 4 bases and J 4 bases; bases outside gene matches: 2. CDR1 is SEHNR and CDR2 is FQNEAQ in the germline V gene (reference sequence). The CDR3 contains 14 residues. This CDR3 reads CASSSGTGGETQYF. The CDR3 DNA follows: TGTGCCAGCAGCTCAGGGACAGGGGGAGAGACCCAGTACTTC.

V gene TRBV2 combines with J gene TRBJ2-7, with 8 bases identical to TRBD2. Trimming cost V 4 bases and J 3 bases; bases outside gene matches: 5. Germline V gene lookup returns CDR1 SNHLY and CDR2 FYNNEI. CDR3 length equals 14 residues. CDR3 residues: CASSVQAGDYEQYF. CDR3 in DNA: TGTGCCAGCAGTGTGCAAGCGGGGGACTACGAGCAGTACTTC. Full variable domain (outside the CDR3, taken from reference TRBV2 and TRBJ2-7): EPEVTQTPSHQVTQMGQEVILRCVPISNHLYFYWYRQILGQKVEFLVSFYNNEISEKSEIFDDQFSVERPDGSNFTLKIRSTKLEDSAMYFCASSVQAGDYEQYFGPGTRLTVT.

The V call is TRBV18, the J call TRBJ1-1; D unresolved. V was cut by 1 base and J by 0 bases, with 9 bases left in between. The germline V gene has CDR1 KGHSH and CDR2 LQKENI. There are 15 residues in the CDR3. CDR3 nucleotide sequence: TGTGCCAGCTCACCACGGAGCAGCATGAACACTGAAGCTTTCTTT. This codes for CASSPRSSMNTEAFF.

The genes are TRBV7-2 and TRBJ2-7; no reliable D call. The V end was cut by 4 bases, the J end by 1 base, with 11 bases between. The CDR3 runs 14 residues. Germline values: CDR1 SGHTA, CDR2 FQGNSA. The CDR3 loop is CASSYSTSSYEQYF. CDR3 nucleotide sequence: TGTGCCAGCAGCTATTCAACTTCGTCCTACGAGCAGTACTTC.

A few counts support this clone. The chain recombines TRBV7-2 with TRBJ1-5; TRBD1 might be the D (6 bases). The CDR3 runs 15 residues. The V and J ends lost 4 bases and 7 bases respectively, with 17 bases between them. The V gene's germline CDR1 is SGHTA and CDR2 FQGNSA. CDR3 in amino acids: CASSSGGGQRQPQHF. CDR3 sequence (DNA): TGTGCCAGCAGCTCGGGAGGGGGGCAGAGGCAGCCCCAGCATTTT.

The chain recombines TRBV5-1 with TRBJ2-5, with D possibly being TRBD2 (6 bases). The CDR3 runs 15 residues. The V end lost 1 base, the J end lost 5 bases, and 15 bases lay between the germline ends. Germline V gene sequence: CDR1 SGHRS, CDR2 YFSETQ. CDR3 amino acids: CASSLTGGTTETQYF. The CDR3 coding sequence is TGCGCCAGCAGCTTGACTGGAGGGACGACGGAGACCCAGTACTTC.